This T cell receptor beta chain was identified in a study of CD8 T cells in Susac syndrome. CDR3 length: 11 amino acids. Germline-derived CDR1 and CDR2 are DFQATT and SNEGSKA (reference sequence). TCR beta sequencing covered blood CD8+ and CD4+ T cells. The CD8+ and CD4+ T cells were negatively isolated, with the TEMRA cells enriched by FACS. As concerns this clonotype: Its antigen is undetermined.

cDNA came from around 0.54 to 1 ug RNA primed by random hexamers. The amplification used immunoSEQ multiplex PCR on TCR beta CDR3; it spanned 54 Vbeta and 13 Jbeta. TCRdb re-called the immunoSEQ multiplex PCR reads with MiXCR, one entry per CDR3 protein. The top ten clones hold about 0.13% of a sample with around 130,000 distinct CDR3 sequences, roughly 94% of them seen once. General study results and limits: It was acknowledged in the study that its TCR sequencing and HLA analysis involved a relatively small number of individuals.

This clonotype originated in a human donor with multiple sclerosis. The chain has TRBV20-1 and TRBJ2-5; TRBD1 is a possible D gene (6 bases). Sample: CD4+ T cells from PBMCs. The CDR3, as DNA: TGCAGCGGACAGTCCCAAGAGACCCAGTACTTC. It codes for CSGQSQETQYF.